The clone carrying this TCR beta chain appeared many times. Its antigen remains unknown. Attached unique molecular identifiers marked individual cDNA molecules. Each CDR3 protein is one row after TCRdb ran MiXCR on the 5' RACE reads. Among tens of thousands of distinct CDR3 sequences, around 8.4% were seen once, and the ten largest hold around 4.2%. The record originates from a study of early T cells in non-severe SARS-CoV-2 infection. Study-wide context: Chains stayed unpaired after sequencing of bulk RNA from unsorted whole blood. Whole-study results and caveats: There was a bias toward anti-spike CD8 responses in VDJdb matching, which missed private and CD4 specificities.

CDR1 is SEHNR, CDR2 FQNEAQ, per germline (reference sequence). J gave up 2 bases and V 4 bases, and 5 bases lay outside the gene matches. This CDR3 is built from 15 residues. V and J are TRBV7-9 and TRBJ2-3, with 8 bases fitting TRBD2. Sequenced: whole blood. The clonotype originates from an adult who was a healthcare worker with PCR-confirmed SARS-CoV-2 infection or an uninfected control (not recorded which). The CDR3 is CASSSLAGPTDTQYF. The CDR3 DNA reads as TGTGCCAGCAGCTCGTTAGCGGGGCCCACAGATACGCAGTATTTT.